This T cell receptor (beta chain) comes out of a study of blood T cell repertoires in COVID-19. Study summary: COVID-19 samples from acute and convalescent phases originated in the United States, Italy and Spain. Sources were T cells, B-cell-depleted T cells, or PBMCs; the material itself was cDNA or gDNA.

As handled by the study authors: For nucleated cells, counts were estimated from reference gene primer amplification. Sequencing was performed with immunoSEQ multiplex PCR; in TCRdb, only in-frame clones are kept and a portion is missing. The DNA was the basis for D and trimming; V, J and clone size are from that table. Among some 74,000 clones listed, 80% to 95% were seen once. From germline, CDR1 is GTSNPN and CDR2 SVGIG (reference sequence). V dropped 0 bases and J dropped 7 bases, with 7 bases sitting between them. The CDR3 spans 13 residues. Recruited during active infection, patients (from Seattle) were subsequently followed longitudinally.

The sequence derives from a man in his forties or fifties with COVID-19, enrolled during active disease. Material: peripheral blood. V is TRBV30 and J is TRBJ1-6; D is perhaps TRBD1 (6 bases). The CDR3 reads CAWSVQGNSPLHF. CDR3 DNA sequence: TGTGCCTGGAGTGTACAGGGCAATTCACCCCTCCACTTT.